This T cell receptor (beta chain) was recovered during a study of blood T cell repertoires in COVID-19. Study-level background: The United States, Italy and Spain were the sources of the acute and convalescent COVID-19 samples. The cDNA or gDNA used as material had been derived from T cells, B-cell-depleted T cells, or PBMCs.

This clone was seen once. The CDR3 is 14 residues long. The germline V gene encodes CDR1 LNHDA and CDR2 SQIVND (reference sequence). Trimming took 9 bases from V and 7 from J; bases not matched to a gene: 10. Membership in each cohort depended on participant-reported clinical history. Authors' data handling: Cell counts per sample came from amplifying reference gene primers. Sequenced by immunoSEQ multiplex PCR; TCRdb stores in-frame clones only, minus some. V and J calls and clone size come straight from that table; D and trimming were deduced from the DNA. The data contain 280,000 or so clones, 85% to 90% of them singletons.

The chain carries TRBV19 and TRBJ2-1, with 9 bases matching TRBD1. Sequenced material: PBMCs or T cells enriched from blood (not recorded which). The sequence was collected from a woman aged 50 to 60 who had been exposed to COVID-19. The CDR3 DNA reads as TGTGCCAGCAGGCCGGGACAGGGAGGGAATGAGCAGTTCTTC. Residues: CASRPGQGGNEQFF.